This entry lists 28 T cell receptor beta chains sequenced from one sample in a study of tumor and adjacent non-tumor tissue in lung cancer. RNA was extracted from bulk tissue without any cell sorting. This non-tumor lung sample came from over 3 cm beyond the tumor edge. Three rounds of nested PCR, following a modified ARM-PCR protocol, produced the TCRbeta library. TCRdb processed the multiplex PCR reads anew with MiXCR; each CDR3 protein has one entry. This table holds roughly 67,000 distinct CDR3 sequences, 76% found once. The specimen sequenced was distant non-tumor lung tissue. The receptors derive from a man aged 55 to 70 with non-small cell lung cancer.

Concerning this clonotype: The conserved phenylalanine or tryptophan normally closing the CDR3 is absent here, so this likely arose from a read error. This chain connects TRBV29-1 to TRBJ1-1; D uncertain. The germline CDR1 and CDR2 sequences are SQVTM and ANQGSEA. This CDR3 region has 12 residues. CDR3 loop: CSGNRDGTEAFY. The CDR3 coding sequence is TGTAGCGGCAATAGGGATGGCACTGAAGCTTTCTAT.

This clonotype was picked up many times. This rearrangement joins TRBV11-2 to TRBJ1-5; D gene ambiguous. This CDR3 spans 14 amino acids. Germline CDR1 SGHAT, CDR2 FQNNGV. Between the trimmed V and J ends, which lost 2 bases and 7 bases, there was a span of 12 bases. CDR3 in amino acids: CASSLTEGGQPQHF. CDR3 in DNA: TGTGCCAGCAGCTTAACGGAAGGTGGCCAGCCCCAGCATTTT.

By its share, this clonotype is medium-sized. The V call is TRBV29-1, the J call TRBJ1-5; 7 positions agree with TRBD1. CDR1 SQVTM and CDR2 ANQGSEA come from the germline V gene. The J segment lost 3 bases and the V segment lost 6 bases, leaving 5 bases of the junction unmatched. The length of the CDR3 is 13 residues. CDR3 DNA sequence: TGCAGCGTAGTCGACAGGGACAATCAGCCCCAGCATTTT. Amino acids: CSVVDRDNQPQHF.

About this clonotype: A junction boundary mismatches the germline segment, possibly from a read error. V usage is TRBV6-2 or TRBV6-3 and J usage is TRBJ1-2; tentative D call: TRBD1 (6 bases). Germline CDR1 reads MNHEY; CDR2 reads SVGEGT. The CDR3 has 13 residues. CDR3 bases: TGTGCCAGCGATAGAGCGGACAGTGATGGCTACACGTTC. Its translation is CASDRADSDGYTF.

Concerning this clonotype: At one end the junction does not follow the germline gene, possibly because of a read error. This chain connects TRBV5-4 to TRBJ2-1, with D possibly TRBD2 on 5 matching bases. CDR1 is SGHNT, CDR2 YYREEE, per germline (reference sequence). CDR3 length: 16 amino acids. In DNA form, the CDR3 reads TGTGCCAGCTGCGTGTCCGGAGTTGGCGGGCGCGGTGAGCAGTTTTTC. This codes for CASCVSGVGGRGEQFF.

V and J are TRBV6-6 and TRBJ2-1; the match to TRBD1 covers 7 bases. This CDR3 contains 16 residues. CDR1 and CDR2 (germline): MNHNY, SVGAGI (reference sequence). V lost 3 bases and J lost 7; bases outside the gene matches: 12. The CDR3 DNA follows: TGTGCCAGCAGTTATTTCGACAGGGCGCGCGATAATGAGCAGTTCTTC. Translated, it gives CASSYFDRARDNEQFF.

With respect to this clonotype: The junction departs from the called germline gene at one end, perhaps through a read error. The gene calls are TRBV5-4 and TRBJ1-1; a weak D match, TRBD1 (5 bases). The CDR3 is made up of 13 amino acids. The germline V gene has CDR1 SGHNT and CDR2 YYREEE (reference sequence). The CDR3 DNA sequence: TGTGCCAGTAGACGCGAGGGGCTCACTGAAGTTTTCTTT. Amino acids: CASRREGLTEVFF.

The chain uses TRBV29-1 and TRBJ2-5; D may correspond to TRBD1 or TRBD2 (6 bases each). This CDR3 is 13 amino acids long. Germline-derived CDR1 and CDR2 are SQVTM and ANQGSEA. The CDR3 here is CSVADRLQETQYF. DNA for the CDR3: TGCAGTGTAGCGGACAGATTACAAGAGACCCAGTACTTC.

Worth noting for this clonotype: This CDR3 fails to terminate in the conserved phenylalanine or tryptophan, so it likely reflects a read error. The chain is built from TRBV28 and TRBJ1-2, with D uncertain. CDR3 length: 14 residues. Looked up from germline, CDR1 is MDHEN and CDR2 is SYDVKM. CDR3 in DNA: TGTTCCAGCAGTCCGTCCAGGCTGGGGTATGGCTACACCCTC. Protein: CSSSPSRLGYGYTL.

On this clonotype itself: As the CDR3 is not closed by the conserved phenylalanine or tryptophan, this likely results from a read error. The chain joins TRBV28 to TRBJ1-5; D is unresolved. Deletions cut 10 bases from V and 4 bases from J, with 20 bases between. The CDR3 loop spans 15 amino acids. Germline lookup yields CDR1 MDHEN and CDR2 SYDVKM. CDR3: CAISLSVAINQPQHL. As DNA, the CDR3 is TGTGCCATAAGTTTATCGGTTGCGATTAATCAGCCCCAGCATCTT.

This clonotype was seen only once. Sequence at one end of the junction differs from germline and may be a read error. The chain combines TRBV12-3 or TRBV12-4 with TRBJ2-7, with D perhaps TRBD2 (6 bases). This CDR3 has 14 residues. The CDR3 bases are TGCGCCAGCAGTCCCGGGAGAGGAGGTCTCGAGCAGTACTTC. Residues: CASSPGRGGLEQYF.

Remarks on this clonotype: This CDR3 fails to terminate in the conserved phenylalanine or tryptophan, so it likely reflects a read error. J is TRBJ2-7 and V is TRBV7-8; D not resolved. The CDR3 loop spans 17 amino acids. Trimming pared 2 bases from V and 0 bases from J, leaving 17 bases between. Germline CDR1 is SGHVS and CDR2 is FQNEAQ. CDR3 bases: TGTGCCAGCAGCTTATTAGGGTCGGCAGTAAGCTCCTACGAGCAGTACCTC. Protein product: CASSLLGSAVSSYEQYL.

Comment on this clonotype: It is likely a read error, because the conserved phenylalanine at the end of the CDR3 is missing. CDR3 nucleotides: TGTGTCAGCAGCGTTATGACAGGGGGCCATGAGCAGTTCTTA. This translates into CVSSVMTGGHEQFL. The chain links TRBV5-4 to TRBJ2-1, with 10 bases lining up with TRBD1. Per germline, CDR1 SGHNT and CDR2 YYREEE (reference sequence). This CDR3 is 14 amino acids long.

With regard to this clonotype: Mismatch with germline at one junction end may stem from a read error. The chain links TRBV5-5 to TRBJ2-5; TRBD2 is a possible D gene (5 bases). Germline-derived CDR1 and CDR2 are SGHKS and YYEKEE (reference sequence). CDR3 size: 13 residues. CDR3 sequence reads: CASSVTSDETQYF. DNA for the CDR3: TGTGCAAGCAGCGTAACTAGTGACGAGACCCAGTACTTC.

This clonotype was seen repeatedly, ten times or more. The CDR3 nucleotides are TGCGCCAGCAGCTTGGCGGACAACGAGCAGTACTTC. Translation: CASSLADNEQYF. The V call is TRBV5-1, the J call TRBJ2-7; D is perhaps TRBD1 (5 bases). In germline, CDR1 is SGHRS, CDR2 YFSETQ. There are 12 residues in the CDR3. V was shortened by 0 bases and J by 5 bases, with 6 bases between the two germline ends.

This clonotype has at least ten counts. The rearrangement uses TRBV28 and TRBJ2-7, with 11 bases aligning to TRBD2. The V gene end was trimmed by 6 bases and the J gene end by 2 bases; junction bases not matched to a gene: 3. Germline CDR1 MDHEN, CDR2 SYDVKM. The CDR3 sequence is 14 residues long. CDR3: CASRGLAETYEQYF. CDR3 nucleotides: TGTGCCAGCAGGGGACTAGCGGAGACCTACGAGCAGTACTTC.

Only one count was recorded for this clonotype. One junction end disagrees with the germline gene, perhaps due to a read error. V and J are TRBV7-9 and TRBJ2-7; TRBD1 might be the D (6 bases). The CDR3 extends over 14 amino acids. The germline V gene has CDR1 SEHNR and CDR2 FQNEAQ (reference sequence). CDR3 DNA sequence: TGTCCCAGCAGCCCGCCCTGGGGGCGCTACGAGCAGTACTTC. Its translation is CPSSPPWGRYEQYF.

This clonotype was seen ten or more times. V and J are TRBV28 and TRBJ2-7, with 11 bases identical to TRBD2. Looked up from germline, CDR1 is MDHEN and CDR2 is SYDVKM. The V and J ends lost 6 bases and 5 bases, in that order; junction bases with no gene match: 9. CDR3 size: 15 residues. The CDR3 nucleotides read TGTGCCAGCAGCACAACTAGCGGGAGTTCCCACGAGCAGTACTTC. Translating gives CASSTTSGSSHEQYF.

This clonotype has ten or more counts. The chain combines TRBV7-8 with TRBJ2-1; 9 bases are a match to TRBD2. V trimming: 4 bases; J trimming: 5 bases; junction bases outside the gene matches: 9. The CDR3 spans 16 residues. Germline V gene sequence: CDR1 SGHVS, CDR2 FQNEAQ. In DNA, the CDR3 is TGTGCCAGCAGCTCCAAGGGGCTAGCGGGGAACAATGAGCAGTTCTTC. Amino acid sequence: CASSSKGLAGNNEQFF.

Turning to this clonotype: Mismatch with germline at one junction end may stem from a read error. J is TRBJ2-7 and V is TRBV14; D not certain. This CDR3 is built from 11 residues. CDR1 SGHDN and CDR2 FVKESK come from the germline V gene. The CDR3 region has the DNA TGTGCCAGCACCCAAGCTTACGACCAGTACTTC. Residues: CASTQAYDQYF.

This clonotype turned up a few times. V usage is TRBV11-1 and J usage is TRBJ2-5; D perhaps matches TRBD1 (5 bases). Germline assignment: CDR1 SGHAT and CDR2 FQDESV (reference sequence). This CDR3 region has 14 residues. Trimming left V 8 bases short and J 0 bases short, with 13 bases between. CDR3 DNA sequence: TGTGCCAGCGGCGAGGACACGTACCAAGAGACCCAGTACTTC. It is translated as CASGEDTYQETQYF.

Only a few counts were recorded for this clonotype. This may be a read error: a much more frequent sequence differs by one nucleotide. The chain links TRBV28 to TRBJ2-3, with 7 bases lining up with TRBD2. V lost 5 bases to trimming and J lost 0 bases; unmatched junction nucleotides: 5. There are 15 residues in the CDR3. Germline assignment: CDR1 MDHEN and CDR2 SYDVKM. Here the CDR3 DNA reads TGTGCCAGCAGTCAGGGACTAACGAGCACAGATACGCAGTATTTT. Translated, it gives CASSQGLTSTDTQYF.

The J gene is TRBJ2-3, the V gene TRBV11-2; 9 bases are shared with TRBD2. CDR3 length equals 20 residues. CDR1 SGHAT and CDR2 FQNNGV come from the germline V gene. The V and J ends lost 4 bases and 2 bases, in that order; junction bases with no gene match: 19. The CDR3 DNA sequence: TGTGCCAGCAGCTCGCCAGGCTTGGCGGGAGGGGGTGGTTACACAGATACGCAGTATTTT. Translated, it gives CASSSPGLAGGGGYTDTQYF.

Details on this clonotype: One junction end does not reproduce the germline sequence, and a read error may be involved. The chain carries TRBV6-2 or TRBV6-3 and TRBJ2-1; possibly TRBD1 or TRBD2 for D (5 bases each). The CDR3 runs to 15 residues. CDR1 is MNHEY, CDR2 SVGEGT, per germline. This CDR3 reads CTSSQTGLFENEQFF. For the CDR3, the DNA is TGTACCAGCAGTCAAACAGGACTCTTTGAGAATGAGCAGTTCTTC.

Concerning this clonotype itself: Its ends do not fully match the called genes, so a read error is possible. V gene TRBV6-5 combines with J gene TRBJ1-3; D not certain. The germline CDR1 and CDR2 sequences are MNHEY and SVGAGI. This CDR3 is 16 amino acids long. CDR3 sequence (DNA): TGCGCCAGCAGTTACTCTCGAGGGTCCTATGGTAACACCATATATTTT. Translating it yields CASSYSRGSYGNTIYF.

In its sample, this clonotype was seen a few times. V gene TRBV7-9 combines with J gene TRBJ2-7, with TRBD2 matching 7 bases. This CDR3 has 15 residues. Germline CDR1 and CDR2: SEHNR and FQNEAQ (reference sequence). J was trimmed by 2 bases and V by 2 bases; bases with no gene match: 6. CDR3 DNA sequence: TGTGCCAGCAGCTTACTATCCGGGAGGCCCTACGAGCAGTACTTC. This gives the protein CASSLLSGRPYEQYF.

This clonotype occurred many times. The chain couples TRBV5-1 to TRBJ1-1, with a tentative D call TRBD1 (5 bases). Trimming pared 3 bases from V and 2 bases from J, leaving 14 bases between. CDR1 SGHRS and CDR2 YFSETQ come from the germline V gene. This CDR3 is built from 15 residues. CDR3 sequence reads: CASSSRQTFNTEAFF. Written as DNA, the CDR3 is TGCGCCAGCAGCTCCAGACAGACATTTAACACTGAAGCTTTCTTT.

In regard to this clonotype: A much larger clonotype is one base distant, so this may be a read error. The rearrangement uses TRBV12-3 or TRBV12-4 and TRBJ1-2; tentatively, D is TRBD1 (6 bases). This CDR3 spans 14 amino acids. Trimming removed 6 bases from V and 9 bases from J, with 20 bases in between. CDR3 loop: CASSPTGQVSSYTF. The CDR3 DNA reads TGTGCCAGCAGCCCTACAGGGCAGGTCTCCAGCTACACCTTC.